This T cell receptor beta chain was documented in a study of response to subunit inactivated influenza vaccine. The CDR3 is 15 residues long. CDR1 and CDR2 (germline): SGHRS, YFSETQ. J gave up 9 bases and V 2 bases, and 8 bases lay outside the gene matches. TCRdb processed the RT-PCR reads anew with MiXCR; each CDR3 protein has one entry. Here the sample spans more than 150,000 distinct CDR3 sequences, about 10% being singletons. Study-level points and caveats: Authors suggested each seasonal flu vaccination may recruit only limited numbers of new T cells.

This clonotype appeared a few times. No antigen is known for it. The TCR comes from a man aged 45-65 years who received an inactivated influenza vaccine. The sequencing here drew on non-naive T cells sorted from PBMCs, taken on the day of vaccination. The rearrangement links TRBV5-1 to TRBJ2-1; 10 nucleotides line up with TRBD2. The CDR3 region is CASSFLAGDVGEQFF. The CDR3 DNA follows: TGCGCCAGCAGCTTCCTAGCGGGGGATGTGGGTGAGCAGTTCTTC. Full variable domain (missing parts from reference TRBV5-1 and TRBJ2-1): KAGVTQTPRYLIKTRGQQVTLSCSPISGHRSVSWYQQTPGQGLQFLFEYFSETQRNKGNFPGRFSGRQFSNSRSEMNVSTLELGDSALYLCASSFLAGDVGEQFFGPGTRLTVL.